One sample yielded the 16 T cell receptor beta chains listed below, sequenced in a study of cytomegalovirus exposure and HLA in healthy donors. This PCR relied on a set of 60 Vbeta primers and 13 Jbeta primers. This table comes from immunoSEQ multiplex PCR, and its TCRdb copy is limited to in-frame clones, with some not included. The data hold fewer than 250,000 clones, with about 85% observed a single time. The sample comprised PBMCs. These receptors originate from a boy between 2 and 10 years old in good health and CMV-seronegative.

The chain links TRBV28 to TRBJ1-1, with D possibly TRBD1 on 6 matching bases. From germline, CDR1 is MDHEN and CDR2 SYDVKM. The CDR3 runs to 15 residues. V lost 5 bases and J 5 bases, leaving 18 bases between the germline ends. The CDR3 region has the DNA TGTGCCAGCAGTGAAACTACAGGGCTCAGGACTGAAGCTTTCTTT. This codes for CASSETTGLRTEAFF.

The rearrangement joins TRBV18 to TRBJ1-5; tentatively, D is TRBD1 (5 bases). V was shortened by 2 bases and J by 7 bases, with 6 bases between the two germline ends. This CDR3 is built from 12 residues. The germline V gene encodes CDR1 KGHSH and CDR2 LQKENI. Here the CDR3 reads CASSPGAQPQHF. The CDR3 DNA reads TGTGCCAGCTCACCAGGGGCGCAGCCCCAGCATTTT.

The gene calls are TRBV5-3 and TRBJ1-1; 7 bases map to TRBD1. TRBV5-3 is sorted into the ORF group, with uncertain function. The CDR3 totals 17 residues. The trim removed 4 bases at V and 2 bases at J, leaving 14 bases unmatched. CDR3 in amino acids: CARSPRGRGTNNTEAFF. The CDR3 DNA reads as TGTGCCAGAAGCCCTAGGGGCAGGGGGACGAACAACACTGAAGCTTTCTTT.

The chain joins TRBV30 to TRBJ2-7; 10 bases fit TRBD1. Trimming cost V 5 bases and J 4 bases; bases outside gene matches: 8. The CDR3 is made up of 14 amino acids. Germline CDR1 reads GTSNPN; CDR2 reads SVGIG (reference sequence). The CDR3 DNA follows: TGTGCCTGGGCCCCCGGGACAGGGGCATACGAGCAGTACTTC. Residues: CAWAPGTGAYEQYF.

The V call is TRBV7-9, the J call TRBJ2-1; tentatively, D is TRBD2 (7 bases). The germline V gene has CDR1 SEHNR and CDR2 FQNEAQ (reference sequence). V was pared by 3 bases and J by 7 bases, with 22 bases between. There are 17 residues in the CDR3. The CDR3: CASSLERRGPDWNEQFF. The CDR3 coding sequence is TGTGCCAGCAGCTTGGAAAGGCGGGGGCCGGATTGGAATGAGCAGTTCTTC.

The rearrangement links TRBV28 to TRBJ2-1; no firm D call. The CDR3 covers 13 residues. Germline assignment: CDR1 MDHEN and CDR2 SYDVKM. V lost 5 bases, J lost 4 bases, and 9 bases lay in between. The CDR3 is CASSLRVYNEQFF. CDR3 coding DNA: TGTGCCAGCAGTCTCCGGGTGTACAATGAGCAGTTCTTC.

The CDR3, as DNA: TGTGCCAGCTCACCATCCGGGACAGGGGGCTACGAGCAGTACTTC. This codes for CASSPSGTGGYEQYF. J is TRBJ2-7 and V is TRBV18, with 11 bases fitting TRBD1. Germline values: CDR1 KGHSH, CDR2 LQKENI. The CDR3 spans 15 residues. V dropped 2 bases and J dropped 3; count of bases not matched to a gene: 3.

This chain connects TRBV7-6 to TRBJ2-2; 14 nucleotides line up with TRBD2. Germline CDR1 and CDR2: SGHVS and FNYEAQ. CDR3 length equals 20 residues. The V gene end was trimmed by 1 base and the J gene end by 4 bases; junction bases not matched to a gene: 11. The CDR3 nucleotides are TGTGCCAGCAGCTTAGGACTAGCGGGAGGGCCTACCCGGAGCACCGGGGAGCTGTTTTTT. Residues: CASSLGLAGGPTRSTGELFF.

The chain recombines TRBV11-2 with TRBJ2-7, with 9 bases aligning to TRBD1. The CDR3 is made up of 17 amino acids. Per the germline V gene, CDR1 is SGHAT and CDR2 is FQNNGV. Trimming cost V 2 bases and J 1 base; bases outside gene matches: 9. Here the CDR3 DNA reads TGTGCCAGCAGCTTAAAACAGCCGGGACAGGGATCCTACGAGCAGTACTTC. Translation gives CASSLKQPGQGSYEQYF.

This chain links TRBV15 with TRBJ2-3; D is perhaps TRBD2 (6 bases). The CDR3 sequence is 14 residues long. Germline CDR1 is LNHNV and CDR2 is YYDKDF (reference sequence). V was cut by 8 bases and J by 7 bases, with 19 bases left in between. The chain's CDR3 is CATERRDGSNTQYF. The CDR3 DNA sequence: TGTGCCACCGAACGGCGGGATGGTTCAAATACGCAGTATTTT.

Notes on this clone: Compared with germline, one end of the junction differs, possibly owing to a read error. The chain joins TRBV7-9 to TRBJ1-6; D is uncertain. This CDR3 comprises 17 residues. Germline loops: CDR1 SEHNR, CDR2 FQNEAQ (reference sequence). CDR3 bases: TGTTCCAGCAGCTTACTTGCGGGAAGCTCCTATAATTCACCCCTCCACTTT. Translating it yields CSSSLLAGSSYNSPLHF.

The chain has TRBV30 and TRBJ1-3, with D tentatively TRBD1 (6 bases). The CDR3 covers 12 residues. Germline V gene lookup returns CDR1 GTSNPN and CDR2 SVGIG (reference sequence). Trimming took 1 base from V and 8 from J, leaving 9 bases between them. The CDR3, as DNA: TGTGCCTGGAGTGAGCACAGGGACACCATATATTTT. Translation: CAWSEHRDTIYF.

This clone has only one observation. The chain is built from TRBV27 and TRBJ2-7, with 9 bases fitting TRBD1. This CDR3 has 15 amino acids. V gave up 6 bases and J gave up 2 bases; unmatched junction bases: 8. Germline V lookup: CDR1 MNHEY, CDR2 SMNVEV (reference sequence). The CDR3 DNA reads TGTGCCAGCAGCGGAGGACAGGGGAGCCCCTACGAGCAGTACTTC. It translates to CASSGGQGSPYEQYF.

This clone was counted a few times. The rearrangement uses TRBV5-5 and TRBJ1-5, with TRBD1 matching over 12 bases. The CDR3 has 18 amino acids. Trimming removed 1 base from V and 7 bases from J; junction bases left unmatched: 12. The V gene's germline CDR1 is SGHKS and CDR2 YYEKEE (reference sequence). The CDR3 DNA sequence: TGTGCCAGCAGCTTGTCTCCGGGGACAGGGGGCTTGAACCAGCCCCAGCATTTT. Its protein is CASSLSPGTGGLNQPQHF.

The gene calls are TRBV19 and TRBJ1-1, with D possibly TRBD1 on 5 matching bases. The germline V gene has CDR1 LNHDA and CDR2 SQIVND (reference sequence). V lost 6 bases and J lost 11, with 13 bases in between. This CDR3 is 11 amino acids long. In nucleotides, the CDR3 is TGTGCCAGTAGGCAGGGTTTGGCTGCTTTCTTT. This translates into CASRQGLAAFF. The entire variable domain, with the rest obtained from reference TRBV19 and TRBJ1-1, is as follows: DGGITQSPKYLFRKEGQNVTLSCEQNLNHDAMYWYRQDPGQGLRLIYYSQIVNDFQKGDIAEGYSVSREKKESFPLTVTSAQKNPTAFYLCASRQGLAAFFGQGTRLTVV.

The chain has TRBV7-3 and TRBJ2-7; 14 bases fit TRBD2. Per germline, CDR1 SGHTA and CDR2 FQGTGA. With V trimmed by 5 bases and J by 5 bases, 5 bases remained unmatched. This CDR3 is 15 amino acids long. In DNA, the CDR3 is TGTGCCAGCAGCCTCGGGACTAGCGGGAGCCACGAGCAGTACTTC. It codes for CASSLGTSGSHEQYF.